These T cell receptor beta chains were read from a single sample in a study of T cell responses to AZD1222 COVID-19 vaccine. Sequencing was performed with immunoSEQ multiplex PCR; in TCRdb, only in-frame clones are kept and a portion is missing. This sample has some 120,000 clones, with roughly 92% found just once. Material: peripheral blood, obtained on day 0 of AZD1222 vaccination. Receptors originate from an adult in good health. Each CDR3 is given with its conserved first and last residue. D genes are given only for firm matches. Some rows have no size entry. The others give once, few or many, or a class for an expanded clone.

v_call: TRBV7-2
clone_size: .
j_call: TRBJ1-1
d_call: TRBD1
cdr3_aa: CASSSDRGRDTEAFF
cdr3_nt: TGTGCCAGCAGCTCGGACAGGGGGCGAGACACTGAAGCTTTCTTT

v_call: TRBV4-3
clone_size: .
j_call: TRBJ2-1
d_call: TRBD1
cdr3_aa: CASSQEEQGQRLYNEQFF
cdr3_nt: TGCGCCAGCAGCCAAGAAGAGCAGGGACAGAGATTGTACAATGAGCAGTTCTTC

v_call: TRBV5-4
clone_size: .
j_call: TRBJ2-5
d_call: .
cdr3_aa: CASSLASRKETQYF
cdr3_nt: TGTGCCAGCAGCTTGGCTTCTAGAAAAGAGACCCAGTACTTC

v_call: TRBV11-2
clone_size: .
j_call: TRBJ1-1
d_call: .
cdr3_aa: CASSLTRNTEAFF
cdr3_nt: TGTGCCAGCAGCTTAACCAGGAACACTGAAGCTTTCTTT

v_call: TRBV28
clone_size: .
j_call: TRBJ1-2
d_call: TRBD1
cdr3_aa: CASTPTGTGHYGYTF
cdr3_nt: TGTGCCAGCACTCCAACCGGGACAGGGCACTATGGCTACACCTTC

v_call: TRBV2
clone_size: .
j_call: TRBJ1-3
d_call: .
cdr3_aa: CASRQFKAGNTIYF
cdr3_nt: TGTGCCAGCCGCCAGTTTAAGGCTGGAAACACCATATATTTT

v_call: TRBV11-2
clone_size: .
j_call: TRBJ2-3
d_call: TRBD1
cdr3_aa: CASSSRTGDTDTQYF
cdr3_nt: TGTGCCAGCAGCTCTAGGACAGGGGATACAGATACGCAGTATTTT

v_call: TRBV12-3/TRBV12-4
clone_size: .
j_call: TRBJ1-5
d_call: .
cdr3_aa: CASSPFGGAQHF
cdr3_nt: TGTGCCAGCAGTCCATTTGGGGGGGCCCAGCATTTT

v_call: TRBV9
clone_size: .
j_call: TRBJ2-3
d_call: TRBD2
cdr3_aa: CASSARYSGGASADTQYF
cdr3_nt: TGTGCCAGCAGCGCCCGTTATAGCGGGGGGGCGTCAGCAGATACGCAGTATTTT

v_call: TRBV6-1
clone_size: .
j_call: TRBJ2-1
d_call: TRBD1
cdr3_aa: CASSEPLRTGEYNEQFF
cdr3_nt: TGTGCCAGCAGTGAACCCCTTCGGACAGGGGAATACAATGAGCAGTTCTTC

v_call: TRBV28
clone_size: .
j_call: TRBJ1-6
d_call: TRBD1
cdr3_aa: CASSLYTGANSPLHF
cdr3_nt: TGTGCCAGCAGTTTATATACAGGGGCCAATTCACCCCTCCACTTT

v_call: TRBV6-6
clone_size: .
j_call: TRBJ1-2
d_call: .
cdr3_aa: CASRRSPGTGDGYTF
cdr3_nt: TGTGCCAGCAGACGTAGCCCCGGGACGGGAGATGGCTACACCTTC

v_call: TRBV5-4
clone_size: .
j_call: TRBJ2-2
d_call: .
cdr3_aa: CASSPLPAGGELFF
cdr3_nt: TGTGCCAGCAGCCCGCTTCCCGCCGGCGGGGAGCTGTTTTTT

v_call: TRBV6-1
clone_size: .
j_call: TRBJ2-7
d_call: .
cdr3_aa: CASSEGGDSYEQYF
cdr3_nt: TGTGCCAGCAGTGAAGGTGGGGACTCCTACGAGCAGTACTTC

v_call: TRBV14
clone_size: .
j_call: TRBJ2-1
d_call: .
cdr3_aa: CASSQGDVVLVDNEQFF
cdr3_nt: TGTGCCAGCAGCCAAGGGGACGTTGTCCTCGTCGACAATGAGCAGTTCTTC

v_call: TRBV28
clone_size: .
j_call: TRBJ1-2
d_call: .
cdr3_aa: CASSLTALRGDGYTF
cdr3_nt: TGTGCCAGCAGCCTGACCGCCCTCCGAGGGGATGGCTACACCTTC

v_call: TRBV13
clone_size: .
j_call: TRBJ1-2
d_call: TRBD1
cdr3_aa: CASSYGQGRLWGGYTF
cdr3_nt: TGTGCCAGCAGCTATGGACAGGGTAGGCTCTGGGGAGGCTACACCTTC

v_call: TRBV5-6
clone_size: once
j_call: TRBJ2-4
d_call: TRBD1
cdr3_aa: CANYGMDRKGPLGKNIQYF
cdr3_nt: TGTGCCAACTACGGAATGGACAGGAAGGGGCCCTTAGGCAAAAACATTCAGTACTTC

v_call: TRBV4-3
clone_size: .
j_call: TRBJ1-6
d_call: .
cdr3_aa: CASSLISQNPPLHF
cdr3_nt: TGCGCCAGCAGCCTCATTTCCCAAAATCCACCCCTCCACTTT

v_call: TRBV3-1/TRBV3-2
clone_size: .
j_call: TRBJ1-1
d_call: TRBD1
cdr3_aa: CASSYIPGQGSTEAFF
cdr3_nt: TGTGCCAGCAGCTACATACCGGGACAGGGGAGTACTGAAGCTTTCTTT

v_call: TRBV7-2
clone_size: .
j_call: TRBJ1-1
d_call: TRBD1
cdr3_aa: CASSLVKGARTEAFF
cdr3_nt: TGTGCCAGCAGCTTAGTGAAGGGGGCCCGGACTGAAGCTTTCTTT

v_call: TRBV28
clone_size: .
j_call: TRBJ2-7
d_call: TRBD2
cdr3_aa: CASPPPGTSTYEQYF
cdr3_nt: TGTGCCAGCCCCCCTCCCGGGACTAGCACCTACGAGCAGTACTTC

v_call: TRBV30
clone_size: .
j_call: TRBJ1-2
d_call: .
cdr3_aa: CAWSGRGVLSGYTF
cdr3_nt: TGTGCCTGGAGTGGTAGGGGGGTTTTGTCTGGCTACACCTTC

v_call: TRBV5-4
clone_size: .
j_call: TRBJ2-5
d_call: TRBD1
cdr3_aa: CASSLGQGARNPKETQYF
cdr3_nt: TGTGCCAGCAGCTTAGGTCAGGGGGCGCGCAATCCGAAAGAGACCCAGTACTTC

v_call: TRBV7-6
clone_size: .
j_call: TRBJ1-2
d_call: .
cdr3_aa: CASSLPGTRGYTF
cdr3_nt: TGTGCCAGCAGCTTACCCGGGACTAGGGGCTACACCTTC

v_call: TRBV7-2
clone_size: .
j_call: TRBJ1-6
d_call: .
cdr3_aa: CASSLAWGGNSPLHF
cdr3_nt: TGTGCCAGCAGCTTAGCGTGGGGGGGAAACTCACCCCTCCACTTT

v_call: TRBV19
clone_size: .
j_call: TRBJ2-7
d_call: TRBD1
cdr3_aa: CASSTYYRGSSYEQYF
cdr3_nt: TGTGCCAGTAGTACGTACTACAGGGGGAGCTCCTACGAGCAGTACTTC

v_call: TRBV5-1
clone_size: .
j_call: TRBJ2-7
d_call: TRBD1
cdr3_aa: CASRSGTDSREQYF
cdr3_nt: TGCGCCAGCAGGTCCGGGACAGACTCAAGGGAGCAGTACTTC

v_call: TRBV27
clone_size: .
j_call: TRBJ2-5
d_call: TRBD2
cdr3_aa: CASSLSGGVLETQYF
cdr3_nt: TGTGCCAGCAGTTTAAGTGGGGGGGTCCTAGAGACCCAGTACTTC

v_call: TRBV11-2
clone_size: .
j_call: TRBJ2-3
d_call: .
cdr3_aa: CASSSTSNWRSTDTQYF
cdr3_nt: TGTGCCAGCAGCTCCACCTCGAATTGGCGCAGCACAGATACGCAGTATTTT

v_call: TRBV6-4
clone_size: .
j_call: TRBJ2-7
d_call: .
cdr3_aa: CASSRDGGYEQYF
cdr3_nt: TGTGCCAGCAGCCGGGACGGCGGCTACGAGCAGTACTTC

v_call: TRBV7-2
clone_size: .
j_call: TRBJ2-5
d_call: .
cdr3_aa: CASSLTYGQETQYF
cdr3_nt: TGTGCCAGCAGCTTAACCTACGGACAAGAGACCCAGTACTTC

v_call: TRBV28
clone_size: .
j_call: TRBJ1-4
d_call: .
cdr3_aa: CASTLGGAYEKLFF
cdr3_nt: TGTGCCAGCACCCTAGGGGGGGCGTATGAAAAACTGTTTTTT

v_call: TRBV6-5
clone_size: .
j_call: TRBJ1-5
d_call: .
cdr3_aa: CASSYSQGHNQPQHF
cdr3_nt: TGTGCCAGCAGTTACTCTCAGGGTCACAATCAGCCCCAGCATTTT

v_call: TRBV28
clone_size: .
j_call: TRBJ2-7
d_call: .
cdr3_aa: CASAGRRTYEQYF
cdr3_nt: TGTGCCTCCGCGGGACGGAGAACCTACGAGCAGTACTTC

v_call: TRBV30
clone_size: .
j_call: TRBJ2-5
d_call: TRBD1
cdr3_aa: CAWELTGGETQYF
cdr3_nt: TGTGCCTGGGAGTTGACAGGGGGAGAGACCCAGTACTTC

v_call: TRBV6-5
clone_size: .
j_call: TRBJ1-4
d_call: TRBD1
cdr3_aa: CASFQGASPEKLFF
cdr3_nt: TGTGCCAGCTTTCAGGGGGCTTCCCCCGAAAAACTGTTTTTT

v_call: TRBV7-9
clone_size: .
j_call: TRBJ2-5
d_call: TRBD2
cdr3_aa: CASSRGLAGGRETQYF
cdr3_nt: TGTGCCAGCAGTCGGGGACTAGCGGGGGGTCGGGAGACCCAGTACTTC

v_call: TRBV21-1
clone_size: .
j_call: TRBJ1-1
d_call: .
cdr3_aa: CASSKAAAVRTEAFF
cdr3_nt: TGTGCCAGCAGCAAAGCTGCTGCCGTTAGGACTGAAGCTTTCTTT

v_call: TRBV4-1
clone_size: .
j_call: TRBJ1-5
d_call: TRBD1
cdr3_aa: CASSQDHRGVDQPQHF
cdr3_nt: TGCGCCAGCAGCCAAGATCACAGGGGGGTAGATCAGCCCCAGCATTTT